This TCR beta chain was sequenced for a study of control samples from healthy donors and cancer patients. The table came from immunoSEQ multiplex PCR; TCRdb's copy has only in-frame clones and leaves some out. The table has more than 100,000 clones, approximately 91% seen once. CDR3 length: 18 amino acids. The germline V gene has CDR1 SGHNT and CDR2 YYREEE (reference sequence). Trimming at V came to 0 bases and at J to 2 bases, leaving 7 bases not matched to a gene. The rearrangement links TRBV5-4 to TRBJ2-1; the match to TRBD2 covers 11 bases. The TCR was taken from a woman between 18 and 30 years old in good health. Material: blood. Here the CDR3 DNA reads TGTGCCAGCAGCTTGGGTACTAGCGGGGGTTTAGCCTACAATGAGCAGTTCTTC. Translated: CASSLGTSGGLAYNEQFF.